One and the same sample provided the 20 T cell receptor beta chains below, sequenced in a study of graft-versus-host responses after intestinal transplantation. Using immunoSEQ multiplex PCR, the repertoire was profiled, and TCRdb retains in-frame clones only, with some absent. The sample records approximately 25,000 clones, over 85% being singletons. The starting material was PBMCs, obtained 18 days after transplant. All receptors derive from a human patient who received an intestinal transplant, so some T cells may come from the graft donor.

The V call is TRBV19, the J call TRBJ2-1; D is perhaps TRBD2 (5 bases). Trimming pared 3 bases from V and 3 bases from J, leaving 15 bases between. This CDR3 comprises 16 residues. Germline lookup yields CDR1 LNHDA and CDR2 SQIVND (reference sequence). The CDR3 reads CASSMVVIDYYNEQFF. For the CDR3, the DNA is TGTGCCAGTAGTATGGTTGTGATAGACTACTACAATGAGCAGTTCTTC.

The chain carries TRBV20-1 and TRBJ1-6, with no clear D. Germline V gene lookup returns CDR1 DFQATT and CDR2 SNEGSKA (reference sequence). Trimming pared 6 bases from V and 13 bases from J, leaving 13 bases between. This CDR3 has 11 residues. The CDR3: CSASDAGPLHF. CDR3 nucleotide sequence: TGCAGTGCGTCGGACGCGGGGCCCCTCCACTTT.

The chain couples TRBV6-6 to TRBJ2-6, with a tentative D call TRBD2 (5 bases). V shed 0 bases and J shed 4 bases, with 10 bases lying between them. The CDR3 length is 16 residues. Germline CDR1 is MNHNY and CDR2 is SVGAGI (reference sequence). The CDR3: CASSYSNPGGANVLTF. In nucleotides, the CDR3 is TGTGCCAGCAGTTACTCGAATCCGGGGGGGGCCAACGTCCTGACTTTC.

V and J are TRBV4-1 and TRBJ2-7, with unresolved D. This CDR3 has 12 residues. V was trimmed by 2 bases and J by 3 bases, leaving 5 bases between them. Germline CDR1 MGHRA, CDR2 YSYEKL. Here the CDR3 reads CASSQSGYEQYF. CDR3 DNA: TGCGCCAGCAGCCAATCCGGCTACGAGCAGTACTTC.

In DNA, the CDR3 is TGTGCTAGTGGTTTGGTAGAGCAGACAGGGGTTTGGGGACCCCTCCACTTT. It is translated as CASGLVEQTGVWGPLHF. This sequence joins TRBV12-5 and TRBJ1-6, with 8 bases that match TRBD1. Germline V gene lookup returns CDR1 LGHNT and CDR2 FRNRAP. CDR3 length: 17 residues. The ends lost 0 bases at V and 12 bases at J; junction bases unmatched: 13.

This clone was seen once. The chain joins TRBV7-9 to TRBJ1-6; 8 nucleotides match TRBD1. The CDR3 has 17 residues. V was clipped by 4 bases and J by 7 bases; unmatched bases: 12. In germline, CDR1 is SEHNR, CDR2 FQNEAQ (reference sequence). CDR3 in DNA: TGTGCCAGCAGCTCCTGGACAGGGACGGTGGGGAATTCACCCCTCCACTTT. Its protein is CASSSWTGTVGNSPLHF.

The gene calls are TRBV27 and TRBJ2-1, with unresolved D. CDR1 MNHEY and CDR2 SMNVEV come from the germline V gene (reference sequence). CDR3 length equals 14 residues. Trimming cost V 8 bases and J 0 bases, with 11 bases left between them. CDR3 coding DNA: TGTGCCAGCCAGACGGCGAGCTCCTACAATGAGCAGTTCTTC. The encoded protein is CASQTASSYNEQFF.

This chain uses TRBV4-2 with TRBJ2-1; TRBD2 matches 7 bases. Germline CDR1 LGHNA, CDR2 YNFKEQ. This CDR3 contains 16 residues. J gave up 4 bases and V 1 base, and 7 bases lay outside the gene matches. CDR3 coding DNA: TGTGCCAGCAGCCAAGGGGCGGGGGACCCATACAATGAGCAGTTCTTC. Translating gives CASSQGAGDPYNEQFF.

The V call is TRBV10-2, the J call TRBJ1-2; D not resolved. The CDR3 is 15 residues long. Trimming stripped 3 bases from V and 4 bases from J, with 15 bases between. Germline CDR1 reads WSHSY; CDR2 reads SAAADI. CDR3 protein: CASSESHEGGYGYTF. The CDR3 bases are TGCGCCAGCAGTGAATCGCATGAGGGCGGCTATGGCTACACCTTC.

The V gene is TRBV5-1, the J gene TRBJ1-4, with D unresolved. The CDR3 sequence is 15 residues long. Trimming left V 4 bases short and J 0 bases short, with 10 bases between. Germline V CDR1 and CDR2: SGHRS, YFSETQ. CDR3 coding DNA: TGCGCCAGCAGCCTCGGTGGAGCAACTAATGAAAAACTGTTTTTT. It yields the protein CASSLGGATNEKLFF.

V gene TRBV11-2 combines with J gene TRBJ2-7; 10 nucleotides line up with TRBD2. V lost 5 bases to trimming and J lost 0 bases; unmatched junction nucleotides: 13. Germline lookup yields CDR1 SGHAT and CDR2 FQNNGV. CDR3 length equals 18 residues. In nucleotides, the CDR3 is TGTGCCAGCAGCCCGGGTGGTAGCGGGGGGATCTCCTCCTACGAGCAGTACTTC. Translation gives CASSPGGSGGISSYEQYF.

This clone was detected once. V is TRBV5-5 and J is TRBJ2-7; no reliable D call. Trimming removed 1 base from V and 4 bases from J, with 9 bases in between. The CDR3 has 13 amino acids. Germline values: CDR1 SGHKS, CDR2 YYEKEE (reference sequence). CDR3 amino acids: CASSLSGEYEQYF. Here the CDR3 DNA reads TGTGCCAGCAGCTTGAGTGGGGAATACGAGCAGTACTTC. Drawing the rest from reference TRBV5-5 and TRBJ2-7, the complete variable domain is DAGVTQSPTHLIKTRGQQVTLRCSPISGHKSVSWYQQVLGQGPQFIFQYYEKEERGRGNFPDRFSARQFPNYSSELNVNALLLGDSALYLCASSLSGEYEQYFGPGTRLTVT.

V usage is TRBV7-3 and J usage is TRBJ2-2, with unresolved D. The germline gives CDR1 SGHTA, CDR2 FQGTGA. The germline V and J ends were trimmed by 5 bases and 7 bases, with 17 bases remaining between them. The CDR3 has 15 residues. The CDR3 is CASSPLLRPGGELFF. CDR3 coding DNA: TGTGCCAGCAGCCCGCTGCTGAGGCCAGGCGGGGAGCTGTTTTTT. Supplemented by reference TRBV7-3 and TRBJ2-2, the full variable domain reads GAGVSQTPSNKVTEKGKYVELRCDPISGHTALYWYRQSLGQGPEFLIYFQGTGAADDSGLPNDRFFAVRPEGSVSTLKIQRTERGDSAVYLCASSPLLRPGGELFFGEGSRLTVL.

This CDR3 is CASSIRLAGGRDTQYF. The DNA of the CDR3 is TGTGCCAGCTCAATCCGACTAGCGGGGGGGAGAGATACGCAGTATTTT. The chain is built from TRBV18 and TRBJ2-3, with 14 bases fitting TRBD2. V shed 5 bases, J shed 5 bases, and the junction held 6 bases outside the gene matches. Germline V gives CDR1 KGHSH, CDR2 LQKENI. The CDR3 consists of 16 residues.

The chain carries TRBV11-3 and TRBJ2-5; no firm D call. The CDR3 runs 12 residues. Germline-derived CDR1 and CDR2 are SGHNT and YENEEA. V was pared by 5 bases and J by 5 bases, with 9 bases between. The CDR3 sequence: CASSARSETQYF. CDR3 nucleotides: TGTGCCAGCAGCGCGAGGTCTGAGACCCAGTACTTC.

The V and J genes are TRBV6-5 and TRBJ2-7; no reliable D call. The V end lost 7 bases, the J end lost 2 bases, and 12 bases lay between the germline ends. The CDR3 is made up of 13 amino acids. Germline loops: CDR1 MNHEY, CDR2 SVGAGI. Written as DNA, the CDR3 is TGTGCCAGCACGATAGACCTTACCTACGAGCAGTACTTC. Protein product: CASTIDLTYEQYF.

DNA of the CDR3: TGTGCCAGCAGCACCCAGAGACAGGGACAATCTGGGGCCAACGTCCTGACTTTC. Its protein product is CASSTQRQGQSGANVLTF. This chain uses TRBV7-9 with TRBJ2-6; 7 bases are shared with TRBD1. V lost 5 bases, J lost 1 base, and 11 bases stayed unmatched. In germline, CDR1 is SEHNR, CDR2 FQNEAQ (reference sequence). The CDR3 runs 18 residues.

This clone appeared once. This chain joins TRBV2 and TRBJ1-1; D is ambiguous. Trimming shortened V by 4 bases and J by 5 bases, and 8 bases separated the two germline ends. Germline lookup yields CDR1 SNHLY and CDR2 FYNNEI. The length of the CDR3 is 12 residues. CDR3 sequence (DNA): TGTGCCAGCAGTGCCGGGAGGACTGAAGCTTTCTTT. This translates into CASSAGRTEAFF. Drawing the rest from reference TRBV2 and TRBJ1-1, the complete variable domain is EPEVTQTPSHQVTQMGQEVILRCVPISNHLYFYWYRQILGQKVEFLVSFYNNEISEKSEIFDDQFSVERPDGSNFTLKIRSTKLEDSAMYFCASSAGRTEAFFGQGTRLTVV.

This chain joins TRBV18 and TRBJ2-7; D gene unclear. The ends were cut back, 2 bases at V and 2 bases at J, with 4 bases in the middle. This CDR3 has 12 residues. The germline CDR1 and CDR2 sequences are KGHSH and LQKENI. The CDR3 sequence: CASSPITYEQYF. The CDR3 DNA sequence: TGTGCCAGCTCACCAATCACCTACGAGCAGTACTTC.

The CDR3 DNA sequence: TGTGCCAACTCACGTACACTAGCGTCCGGCGGGGAGCTGTTTTTT. Its translation: CANSRTLASGGELFF. The chain employs TRBV6-5 and TRBJ2-2; 7 bases match TRBD2. CDR1 and CDR2 (germline): MNHEY, SVGAGI. V dropped 10 bases and J dropped 7; count of bases not matched to a gene: 15. The CDR3 is made up of 15 amino acids.